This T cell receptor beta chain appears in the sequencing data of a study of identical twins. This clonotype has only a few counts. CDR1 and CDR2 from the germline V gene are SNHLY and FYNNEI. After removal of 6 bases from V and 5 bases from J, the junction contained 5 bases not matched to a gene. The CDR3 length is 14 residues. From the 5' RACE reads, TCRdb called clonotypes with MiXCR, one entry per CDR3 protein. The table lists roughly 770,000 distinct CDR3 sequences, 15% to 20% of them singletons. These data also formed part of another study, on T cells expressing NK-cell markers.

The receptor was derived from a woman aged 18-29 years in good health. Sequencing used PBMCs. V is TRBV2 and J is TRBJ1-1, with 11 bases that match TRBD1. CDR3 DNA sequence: TGTGCCAGCAGCGGACAGGGGGCGAGTACTGAAGCTTTCTTT. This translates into CASSGQGASTEAFF.